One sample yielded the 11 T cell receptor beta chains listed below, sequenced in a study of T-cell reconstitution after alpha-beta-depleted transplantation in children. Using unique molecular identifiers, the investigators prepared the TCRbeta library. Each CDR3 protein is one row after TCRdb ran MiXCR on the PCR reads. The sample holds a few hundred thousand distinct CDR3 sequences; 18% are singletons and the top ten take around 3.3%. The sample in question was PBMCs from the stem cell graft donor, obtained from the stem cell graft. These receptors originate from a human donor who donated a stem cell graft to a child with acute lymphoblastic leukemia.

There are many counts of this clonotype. The CDR3 coding sequence is TGTGCCAGCAGCCCCAAGTCGGGCGATACCTACGAGCAGTACTTC. This sequence encodes CASSPKSGDTYEQYF. This chain connects TRBV3-1 to TRBJ2-7; the D is unclear. CDR1 is LGHDT, CDR2 YNNKEL, per germline (reference sequence). V dropped 4 bases and J dropped 2 bases, with 15 bases sitting between them. The CDR3 runs 15 residues.

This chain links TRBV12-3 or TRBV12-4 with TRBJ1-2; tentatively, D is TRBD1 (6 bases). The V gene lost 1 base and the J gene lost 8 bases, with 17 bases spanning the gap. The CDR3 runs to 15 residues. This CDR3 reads CASSLGRGQGYGYTF. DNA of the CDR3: TGTGCCAGCAGTTTAGGGCGAGGGCAGGGGTACGGCTACACCTTC.

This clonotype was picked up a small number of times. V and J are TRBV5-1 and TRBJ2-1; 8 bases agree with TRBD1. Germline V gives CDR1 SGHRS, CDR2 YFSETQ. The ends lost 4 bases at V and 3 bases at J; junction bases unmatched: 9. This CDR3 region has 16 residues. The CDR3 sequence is CASSASRTGHYNEQFF. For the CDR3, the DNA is TGCGCCAGCAGCGCCTCGCGGACAGGGCACTACAATGAGCAGTTCTTC.

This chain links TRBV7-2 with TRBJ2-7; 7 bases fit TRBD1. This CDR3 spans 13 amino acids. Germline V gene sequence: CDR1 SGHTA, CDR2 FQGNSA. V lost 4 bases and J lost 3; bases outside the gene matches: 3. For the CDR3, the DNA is TGTGCCAGCAGCTACCCAGGGGGCTACGAGCAGTACTTC. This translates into CASSYPGGYEQYF.

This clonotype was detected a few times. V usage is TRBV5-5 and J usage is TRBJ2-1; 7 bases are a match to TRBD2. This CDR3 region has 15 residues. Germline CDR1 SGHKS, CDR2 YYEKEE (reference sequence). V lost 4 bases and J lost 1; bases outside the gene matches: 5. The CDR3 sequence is CASSMGGRSYNEQFF. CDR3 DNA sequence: TGTGCCAGCAGCATGGGCGGGAGATCCTACAATGAGCAGTTCTTC.

As DNA, the CDR3 is TGTGCCAGCAGCTTAGCGGGGGGACAGGGACTTAAATCCTACGAGCAGTACTTC. As protein: CASSLAGGQGLKSYEQYF. V gene TRBV11-1 combines with J gene TRBJ2-7; 9 bases match TRBD1. The CDR3 contains 18 residues. V shed 0 bases, J shed 1 base, and the junction held 10 bases outside the gene matches. Germline values: CDR1 SGHAT, CDR2 FQDESV (reference sequence).

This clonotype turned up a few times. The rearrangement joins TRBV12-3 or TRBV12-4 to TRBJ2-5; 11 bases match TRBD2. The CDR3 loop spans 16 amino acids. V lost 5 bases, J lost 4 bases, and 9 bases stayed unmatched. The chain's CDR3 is CASSPGLAGYIETQYF. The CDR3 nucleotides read TGTGCCAGCAGTCCAGGACTAGCGGGTTATATAGAGACCCAGTACTTC.

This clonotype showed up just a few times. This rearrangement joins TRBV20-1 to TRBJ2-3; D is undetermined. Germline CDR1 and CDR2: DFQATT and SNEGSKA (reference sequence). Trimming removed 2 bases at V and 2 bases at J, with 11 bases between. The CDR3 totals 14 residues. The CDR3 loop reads CSARPIGSTDTQYF. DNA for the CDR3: TGCAGTGCTAGACCCATAGGGTCCACAGATACGCAGTATTTT.

CDR3 loop: CASSQRATNYGYTF. CDR3 nucleotides: TGTGCCAGCAGCCAACGGGCCACTAACTATGGCTACACCTTC. The chain carries TRBV3-1 and TRBJ1-2; no definite D call. CDR1 and CDR2 (germline): LGHDT, YNNKEL (reference sequence). The CDR3 consists of 14 residues. The V end was cut by 2 bases, the J end by 0 bases, with 7 bases between.

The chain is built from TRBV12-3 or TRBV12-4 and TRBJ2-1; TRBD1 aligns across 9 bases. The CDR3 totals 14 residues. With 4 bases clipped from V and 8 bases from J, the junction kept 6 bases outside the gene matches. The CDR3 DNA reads TGTGCCAGCAGTTCGGACAGGGGAAGCGATGAGCAGTTCTTC. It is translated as CASSSDRGSDEQFF.

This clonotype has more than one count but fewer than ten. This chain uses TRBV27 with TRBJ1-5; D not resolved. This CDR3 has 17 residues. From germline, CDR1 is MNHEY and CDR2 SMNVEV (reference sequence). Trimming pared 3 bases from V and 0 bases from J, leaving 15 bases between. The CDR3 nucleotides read TGTGCCAGCAGTTTCGATGGGTCGTGGGATAGCAATCAGCCCCAGCATTTT. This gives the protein CASSFDGSWDSNQPQHF.